The present T cell receptor beta chain was sequenced within a study of blood T cells in healthy people across ages. The study's findings and limits: As age increased, TCR beta diversity per million T cells fell in a roughly linear fashion. Strong correlation linked observed beta diversity and percent naive T cells.

The CDR3 is 11 residues long. CDR1 is DFQATT, CDR2 SNEGSKA, per germline (reference sequence). This clonotype has just a few counts. The antigen is undetermined. A read error may produce the germline difference seen at one junction end. The authors ran a second PCR of 7 to 11 cycles using a sample-barcoded 5' primer and a J-beta primer mix. TCRdb reprocessed the 5' RACE reads via MiXCR and lists one record per CDR3 protein. Of fewer than 750,000 distinct CDR3 sequences in the sample, approximately 52% were seen once. The sample taken for sequencing was blood. The chain combines TRBV20-1 with TRBJ2-5; D gene uncertain. The sequence derives from a woman older than 75 in good health. In DNA, the CDR3 is TGTAGTACTGAGTACCAAGAGACCCAGTACTTC. This codes for CSTEYQETQYF.